This T cell receptor beta chain was recorded in a study of cytomegalovirus exposure and HLA in healthy donors. The germline gives CDR1 SGDLS, CDR2 YYNGEE. J gave up 8 bases and V 1 base, and 16 bases lay outside the gene matches. The CDR3 covers 17 residues. Study observations and caveats: In vitro confirmation showed a few CMV-associated chains to be CMV antigen specific. TCR beta chain V- and J-gene trimming was linked, in a later analysis, to a missense variant in DCLRE1C. Certain sequence variants were highly shared and formed a cluster, and this cluster was likely a sequencing artifact.

This clone was counted a few times. Its antigen is not identified. Vbeta (60) and Jbeta (13) primers were used in the PCR. TCRdb's copy holds only in-frame clones and misses some; the assay was immunoSEQ multiplex PCR. The sample has 100,000 to 150,000 clones, roughly 79% seen once; the top ten hold less than 0.75%. The sample consisted of PBMCs. The J gene is TRBJ1-2, the V gene TRBV9; 8 bases map to TRBD1. The sequence derives from a man between 18 and 29 years old in good health and CMV-seronegative. CDR3 bases: TGTGCCAGCAGCGTATACAGGGGGAGTGGGATCAACTGGGGCTACACCTTC. Protein sequence: CASSVYRGSGINWGYTF.